What follows are 24 T cell receptor beta chains derived from one specimen sequenced in a study of CD8 T cells in Susac syndrome (dated by TCRdb to the late 2010s). The library came from the immunoSEQ multiplex PCR assay. RNA was extracted with the RNeasy kit and roughly 0.5 to 1 ug was reverse transcribed using random hexamers. TCRdb trimmed public reads at Q25 via fastp, called clones via MiXCR and kept in-frame beta chains. Here each entry gathers all rows of one CDR3 protein and keeps the most common genes and DNA. This sample is represented by about 130,000 distinct CDR3 sequences; over 85% of them were singletons. Around 0.2% of the sample lies in the top ten. Specimen: CD8+ T cells from PBMCs. The receptors derive from a human donor with Susac syndrome.

The J gene is TRBJ1-5, the V gene TRBV6-1, with D uncertain. Looked up from germline, CDR1 is MNHNS and CDR2 is SASEGT. This CDR3 has 15 amino acids. V lost 1 base and J lost 6, with 13 bases in between. CDR3 DNA: TGTGCCAGCAGTGAAGAGGTCGTCTCCTTTCAGCCCCAGCATTTT. Amino acids: CASSEEVVSFQPQHF.

The chain joins TRBV4-3 to TRBJ2-3, with 12 bases fitting TRBD2. From germline, CDR1 is LGHNA and CDR2 YSLEER. The length of the CDR3 is 15 residues. The junction had 3 bases not matched to a gene; V was cut back by 3 bases and J by 5 bases. The CDR3 DNA sequence: TGCGCCAGCAGCCAGACTAGCGGGAGAGGAGATACGCAGTATTTT. It is translated as CASSQTSGRGDTQYF.

This chain uses TRBV6-2 or TRBV6-3 with TRBJ2-1, with 9 bases identical to TRBD2. The trim removed 0 bases at V and 2 bases at J, leaving 5 bases unmatched. The CDR3 has 17 amino acids. The germline CDR1 and CDR2 sequences are MNHEY and SVGEGT. CDR3 sequence (DNA): TGTGCCAGCAGTTACTCCCTTAGACTAGCGGCCTACAATGAGCAGTTCTTC. Amino acid sequence: CASSYSLRLAAYNEQFF.

This rearrangement joins TRBV9 to TRBJ2-7; either TRBD1 or TRBD2 may fit D (5 bases each). This CDR3 contains 14 residues. CDR1 SGDLS and CDR2 YYNGEE come from the germline V gene. Trimming took off 4 bases at V and 7 bases at J, with 18 bases between the two ends. CDR3 DNA: TGTGCCAGCAGCCCCGGGGACGAAATAGGGGAGCAGTACTTC. Its translation: CASSPGDEIGEQYF.

The chain is built from TRBV7-9 and TRBJ2-3, with D unclear. The CDR3 runs 12 residues. Looked up from germline, CDR1 is SEHNR and CDR2 is FQNEAQ (reference sequence). Trimming stripped 8 bases from V and 1 base from J, with 7 bases between. The CDR3 sequence is CASRFGTDTQYF. The CDR3 nucleotides read TGTGCCAGCCGATTTGGCACAGATACGCAGTATTTT.

This chain uses TRBV4-3 with TRBJ2-7; TRBD2 matches at 7 bases. Trimming cost V 0 bases and J 4 bases; bases outside gene matches: 9. The V gene's germline CDR1 is LGHNA and CDR2 YSLEER. The CDR3 length is 16 residues. The CDR3 sequence: CASSQDLGGSRYEQYF. The CDR3 DNA is TGCGCCAGCAGCCAAGATCTCGGCGGGAGTAGGTACGAGCAGTACTTC.

This chain links TRBV27 with TRBJ2-1; 12 bases agree with TRBD2. The ends lost 10 bases at V and 4 bases at J; junction bases unmatched: 5. The CDR3 has 14 amino acids. The germline CDR1 and CDR2 sequences are MNHEY and SMNVEV (reference sequence). The CDR3 sequence is CATGLAGSYNEQFF. Written as DNA, the CDR3 is TGTGCCACCGGACTAGCGGGGTCGTACAATGAGCAGTTCTTC.

The chain uses TRBV6-4 and TRBJ2-2, with 7 bases identical to TRBD1. CDR1 is MRHNA, CDR2 SNTAGT, per germline. The CDR3 runs 14 residues. V trimming: 2 bases; J trimming: 3 bases; junction bases outside the gene matches: 0. CDR3 residues: CASSDGTDTGELFF. CDR3 bases: TGTGCCAGCAGTGACGGGACAGACACCGGGGAGCTGTTTTTT.

The V and J genes are TRBV30 and TRBJ2-7; maybe TRBD2 (5 bases). Germline V gene data show CDR1 as GTSNPN and CDR2 as SVGIG (reference sequence). This CDR3 contains 13 residues. V was cut by 1 base and J by 7 bases, with 14 bases left in between. For the CDR3, the DNA is TGTGCCTGGAGTGGGGGAGTCGGGGAGGAGCAGTACTTC. This sequence encodes CAWSGGVGEEQYF.

The J gene is TRBJ1-2, the V gene TRBV9; no clear D. This CDR3 is built from 11 residues. CDR1 is SGDLS, CDR2 YYNGEE, per germline. The germline V and J ends were trimmed by 2 bases and 8 bases, with 7 bases remaining between them. The CDR3 coding sequence is TGTGCCAGCAGCGTTGGGGAGGGCTACACCTTC. It encodes CASSVGEGYTF.

V is TRBV4-2 and J is TRBJ1-1; no reliable D call. The CDR3 is 13 residues long. CDR1 and CDR2 (germline): LGHNA, YNFKEQ. With 4 bases removed from V and 2 bases from J, the gap between germline ends came to 8 bases. The CDR3 nucleotides read TGTGCCAGCAGCCCGCAGGCAAACACTGAAGCTTTCTTT. The encoded protein is CASSPQANTEAFF.

This chain links TRBV4-3 with TRBJ2-7, with 8 bases matching TRBD2. The trim removed 4 bases at V and 5 bases at J, leaving 7 bases unmatched. The CDR3 loop spans 14 amino acids. Germline-derived CDR1 and CDR2 are LGHNA and YSLEER. In DNA, the CDR3 is TGCGCCAGCAGCCCCGTTGCGGGGGGCCACGAGCAGTACTTC. Its protein is CASSPVAGGHEQYF.

The chain links TRBV11-2 to TRBJ2-7, with 7 bases that match TRBD1. After removal of 4 bases from V and 2 bases from J, the junction contained 8 bases not matched to a gene. The CDR3 covers 15 residues. Germline CDR1 and CDR2: SGHAT and FQNNGV. CDR3 bases: TGTGCCAGCAGCTCCTGGGCGACAGGGACCTACGAGCAGTACTTC. Protein: CASSSWATGTYEQYF.

The chain joins TRBV4-3 to TRBJ2-5, with D possibly TRBD2 on 6 matching bases. Trimming stripped 1 base from V and 1 base from J, with 13 bases between. The germline V gene has CDR1 LGHNA and CDR2 YSLEER. The CDR3 has 16 residues. The CDR3: CASSQGEAWIQETQYF. The CDR3 nucleotides are TGCGCCAGCAGCCAAGGGGAGGCGTGGATCCAAGAGACCCAGTACTTC.

V gene TRBV20-1 combines with J gene TRBJ2-2; 7 bases align to TRBD1. The CDR3 loop spans 12 amino acids. The junction had 3 bases not matched to a gene; V was cut back by 6 bases and J by 5 bases. Germline CDR1 reads DFQATT; CDR2 reads SNEGSKA (reference sequence). The CDR3 sequence: CSARQGTGELFF. CDR3 nucleotides: TGCAGTGCGCGACAGGGAACCGGGGAGCTGTTTTTT.

The chain employs TRBV27 and TRBJ2-1; TRBD1 agrees at 7 bases. V lost 6 bases, J lost 3 bases, and 14 bases stayed unmatched. The CDR3 length is 17 residues. Germline V lookup: CDR1 MNHEY, CDR2 SMNVEV (reference sequence). CDR3 sequence reads: CASSLSAGDSVYNEQFF. For the CDR3, the DNA is TGTGCCAGCAGCCTATCCGCCGGGGACAGCGTCTACAATGAGCAGTTCTTC.

V and J are TRBV4-1 and TRBJ1-1; D call uncertain. Germline V gene sequence: CDR1 MGHRA, CDR2 YSYEKL. The CDR3 has 13 amino acids. The V end was cut by 4 bases, the J end by 5 bases, with 11 bases between. The CDR3 here is CASSPGRATEAFF. The CDR3 nucleotides are TGCGCCAGCAGCCCGGGTAGGGCGACTGAAGCTTTCTTT.

This chain uses TRBV4-1 with TRBJ2-3, with a possible D match to TRBD1 (6 bases). This CDR3 spans 16 amino acids. Germline V gene sequence: CDR1 MGHRA, CDR2 YSYEKL. V was shortened by 1 base and J by 0 bases, with 11 bases between the two germline ends. The CDR3 DNA sequence: TGCGCCAGCAGCCAAGTTGGGGGCAGCAGCACAGATACGCAGTATTTT. This gives the protein CASSQVGGSSTDTQYF.

The chain links TRBV20-1 to TRBJ2-7; 7 bases fit TRBD2. CDR1 is DFQATT and CDR2 is SNEGSKA in the germline V gene (reference sequence). The V gene end was trimmed by 5 bases and the J gene end by 6 bases; junction bases not matched to a gene: 7. This CDR3 region has 12 residues. CDR3 sequence (DNA): TGCAGTGCTCTACGGGGGGAAACCGAGCAGTACTTC. The encoded protein is CSALRGETEQYF.

This clonotype appeared a single time. The genes are TRBV11-2 and TRBJ2-5, with TRBD2 identical over 9 bases. After removal of 2 bases from V and 5 bases from J, the junction contained 9 bases not matched to a gene. Germline V gives CDR1 SGHAT, CDR2 FQNNGV. The CDR3 contains 16 residues. CDR3 nucleotide sequence: TGTGCCAGCAGCTTAACTAGCGGGCGGGTCGGGGAGACCCAGTACTTC. This codes for CASSLTSGRVGETQYF.

This chain uses TRBV21-1 with TRBJ1-5. TRBV21-1 counts as a pseudogene. This CDR3 has 17 amino acids. Here the CDR3 reads CASSKEQRAGGYQPQHF. The CDR3 DNA is TGTGCCAGCAGCAAGGAACAAAGGGCGGGGGGGTATCAGCCCCAGCATTTT.

The chain links TRBV6-4 to TRBJ2-1, with D perhaps TRBD1 or TRBD2 (6 bases each). V was trimmed by 6 bases and J by 8 bases, leaving 20 bases between them. Looked up from germline, CDR1 is MRHNA and CDR2 is SNTAGT. This CDR3 region has 15 residues. CDR3 sequence reads: CASSPTPGANDEQFF. The CDR3, as DNA: TGTGCCAGCAGCCCCACGCCGGGGGCCAACGATGAGCAGTTCTTC.

The chain employs TRBV6-2 or TRBV6-3 and TRBJ2-7, with D hard to call. Germline lookup yields CDR1 MNHEY and CDR2 SVGEGT. V lost 0 bases to trimming and J lost 1 base, with 4 bases between them. There are 13 residues in the CDR3. The CDR3 loop reads CASSYSGSYEQYF. The CDR3 DNA is TGTGCCAGCAGTTACTCAGGGTCCTACGAGCAGTACTTC.

This clonotype was counted once. The V and J genes are TRBV20-1 and TRBJ2-3; no clear D gene. CDR1 is DFQATT, CDR2 SNEGSKA, per germline (reference sequence). V was clipped by 1 base and J by 1 base, with 12 bases between them. The CDR3 totals 15 residues. The CDR3 loop is CSARGRPPRTDTQYF. The CDR3 nucleotides are TGCAGTGCTAGAGGCAGACCCCCGCGCACAGATACGCAGTATTTT.